One T cell receptor (beta chain) is described in this entry. Its matching antigen is unknown. The assay was immunoSEQ multiplex PCR, and TCRdb's table has in-frame clones only and misses some. This sample has 90,000 to 100,000 clones, with around 85% found just once. Trimming left V 6 bases short and J 2 bases short, with 16 bases between. The CDR3 runs to 15 residues. Germline V gene data show CDR1 as MDHEN and CDR2 as SYDVKM. The data were taken from a study of T cell responses to AZD1222 COVID-19 vaccine. Findings and limits, study-wide: A rise in Spike-specific TCR breadth and depth followed two AZD1222 doses. In a largely white British group with more females than males, clonal diversity was possibly underestimated. Targeting of unmutated variant regions was reportedly seen in nearly half of spike-specific TCRs.

Whether given at about 4 or about 12 weeks, second doses were pooled. Material: peripheral blood, obtained 28 days after the second AZD1222 dose. The rearrangement uses TRBV28 and TRBJ1-1; D may be TRBD1 (5 bases). This TCR was sampled from an adult who received the AZD1222 COVID-19 vaccine. CDR3 residues: CASSSSAGGNTEAFF. The CDR3 nucleotides read TGTGCCAGCAGCTCATCCGCCGGGGGAAACACTGAAGCTTTCTTT.